The rows below give T cell receptor beta chains drawn from one sample of a study of vaccination and CD4 T cells after COVID-19. No cognate antigen is known for these TCRs. Using its own MiXCR run on the PCR reads, TCRdb lists one record per CDR3 protein. The data show around 5,000 distinct CDR3 sequences, 25% seen once. The sequenced sample was CD4+ T cells from blood, cultured in vitro, obtained after SARS-CoV-2 vaccination. These receptors all stem from a human donor who had recovered from COVID-19. CDR3s include the opening cysteine and the closing phenylalanine or tryptophan. D genes are given only for firm matches. Not all rows give a size; the values are once, few, many and, for expanded clones, a class.

j_call v_call clone_size d_call cdr3_nt cdr3_aa
TRBJ1-6 TRBV15 medium-sized TRBD1 TGTGCCACCAGCAGAGATAGGGGACAGGGTAATTCACCCCTCCACTTT CATSRDRGQGNSPLHF
TRBJ2-3 TRBV6-4 . . TGTGCCAGCAGTGACAGGGCGGGGGATACGCAGTATTTT CASSDRAGDTQYF
TRBJ2-7 TRBV6-1 . TRBD2 TGTGCCAGCAGCCCTGGGACTAGCGGGGGCCTAACCTACGAGCAGTACTTC CASSPGTSGGLTYEQYF
TRBJ2-5 TRBV25-1 . . TGTGCCAGCAGTGAGGGACTGACGAGGGGGGAGACCCAGTACTTC CASSEGLTRGETQYF
TRBJ2-1 TRBV11-3 . . TGTGCCAGCAGCTTAGGGACAGACTCCTACAATGAGCAGTTCTTC CASSLGTDSYNEQFF
TRBJ1-1 TRBV15 . TRBD1 TGTGCCATCAGCAGAGGGCAAACAGGGGGCCTGTACACTGAAGCTTTCTTT CAISRGQTGGLYTEAFF
TRBJ1-5 TRBV6-2/TRBV6-3 few TRBD1 TGTGCCAGCAGTACAGGGGGGCAGCCCCAGCATTTT CASSTGGQPQHF
TRBJ1-2 TRBV4-1 . . TGCGCCAGCAGCCAAGATCGGGGGGCTCCTAACTATGGCTACACCTTC CASSQDRGAPNYGYTF
TRBJ2-1 TRBV20-1 . . TGCAGTGCTAGAGCCAATAGCGGCTTTGTATACAATGAGCAGTTCTTC CSARANSGFVYNEQFF
TRBJ2-5 TRBV24-1 . . TGTGCCACCAGTGAAACCCAAGAGACCCAGTACTTC CATSETQETQYF
TRBJ1-2 TRBV28 medium-sized . TGTGCCAGCAGTTTAAGGCGGGGCTACACCTTC CASSLRRGYTF
TRBJ2-5 TRBV5-6 once . TGTGCCAGCAGCTTGGGGGCAATCCGGGAGACCCAGTACTTC CASSLGAIRETQYF
TRBJ1-1 TRBV7-2 . . TGTGCCAGCAGCGTTAAGGAAACTGAAGCTTTCTTT CASSVKETEAFF
TRBJ1-1 TRBV6-1 once TRBD1 TGTGCCAGCAGGCGGACAGGGGTGAACATTATTGACACTGAAGCTTTCTTT CASRRTGVNIIDTEAFF
TRBJ2-7 TRBV27 few TRBD1 TGTGCCAGCAGTTACAGGGGGCTCCTTTCTTCCTACGAGCAGTACTTC CASSYRGLLSSYEQYF
TRBJ2-7 TRBV6-1 few TRBD2 TGTGCCAGCCTTGGCGGGGGGGATTCCTACGAGCAGTACTTC CASLGGGDSYEQYF
TRBJ1-2 TRBV20-1 medium-sized TRBD1 TGCAGTGCCCTTACAGGGGGGGGTAACTATGGCTACACCTTC CSALTGGGNYGYTF
TRBJ1-6 TRBV7-3 . . TGTGCCAGCAGCTCCGGGGGGGCGAATTCACCCCTCCACTTT CASSSGGANSPLHF
TRBJ2-7 TRBV7-2 . . TGTGCCAGCAGCTTAGCGGTGGGCCAGGGGGGCTACGAGCAGTACTTC CASSLAVGQGGYEQYF
TRBJ1-2 TRBV4-2 . TRBD1 TGTGCCAGCAGCCCCGGGACAGGCAACTATGGCTACACCTTC CASSPGTGNYGYTF
TRBJ2-7 TRBV6-1 few TRBD2 TGTGCCAGCAGTGAAACGGGGGGGGCAACCTACGAGCAGTACTTC CASSETGGATYEQYF
TRBJ2-7 TRBV10-3 . . TGTGCCATCAGTGAGTCGGGAGGTGGCGAGCAGTACTTC CAISESGGGEQYF
TRBJ2-7 TRBV20-1 . . TGCAGTGCTAGAAACCCCGTACTTCTAGGGGGTAGCGAGCAGTACTTC CSARNPVLLGGSEQYF
TRBJ2-5 TRBV7-7 medium-sized TRBD1 TGTGCTAGCAGCACGGGACAGGGGTCCCAAGAGACCCAGTACTTC CASSTGQGSQETQYF
TRBJ2-1 TRBV7-2 . TRBD1 TGTGCCAGCAGCTGGGACAGGGCTGATGAGCAGTTCTTC CASSWDRADEQFF
TRBJ1-6 TRBV28 . . TGTGCCAGCAGGCCATCGGGGGAAGGGCGGAATTCACCCCTCCACTTT CASRPSGEGRNSPLHF
TRBJ1-6 TRBV28 . . TGTGCCAGCACCCCCGCTGACTCCTATAATTCACCCCTCCACTTT CASTPADSYNSPLHF
TRBJ2-7 TRBV6-2/TRBV6-3 medium-sized . TGTGCCAGCAGTTACTCCTGGAGGGGCCTCTACGAGCAGTACTTC CASSYSWRGLYEQYF
TRBJ1-3 TRBV12-3/TRBV12-4 . . TGTGCCAGCAAACCGGGGGGAGCAGATGGAAACACCATATATTTT CASKPGGADGNTIYF
TRBJ2-5 TRBV20-1 few . TGCAGTGCTAGAGGGGACCCTAAAGAGACCCAGTACTTC CSARGDPKETQYF
TRBJ2-5 TRBV6-2/TRBV6-3 few . TGTGCCAGCAGTTACTGGGGAGGAGAGACCCAGTACTTC CASSYWGGETQYF
TRBJ2-7 TRBV4-2 . . TGTGCCAGCAGCCAATGGGCCGGGGCTCACGAGCAGTACTTC CASSQWAGAHEQYF
TRBJ1-1 TRBV6-1 . TRBD1 TGTGCCAGCAGTCGACAGGGGCTGTTTAACACTGAAGCTTTCTTT CASSRQGLFNTEAFF
TRBJ2-7 TRBV1 few . TGCACCAGCAGCCAAGTGCCAGTGTATAGGATCCCACCTAGGGCGTACTTC CTSSQVPVYRIPPRAYF
TRBJ2-1 TRBV6-1 . . TGTGCCAGCGCGACATCATCATGGACAATTCGGAGGGTCAATGAGCAGTTCTTC CASATSSWTIRRVNEQFF
TRBJ2-3 TRBV7-9 . . TGTGCCAGCAGTCCGGGGGACCCTAGCACAGATACGCAGTATTTT CASSPGDPSTDTQYF
TRBJ2-5 TRBV6-5 medium-sized TRBD2 TGTGCCAGCAGTTACTACGCGGGAGGACCACAAGAGACCCAGTACTTC CASSYYAGGPQETQYF
TRBJ1-6 TRBV4-2 . . TGTGCCAGCAGCCAAGATGGCAGTCCCTCACCCCTCCACTTT CASSQDGSPSPLHF
TRBJ2-7 TRBV27 few . TGTGCCAGCAGTTTCAACAGGGAACACTACGAGCAGTACTTC CASSFNREHYEQYF
TRBJ1-1 TRBV7-3 . TRBD1 TGTGCCAGCAGCCGAAGACAGGGTGGGAACACTGAAGCTTTCTTT CASSRRQGGNTEAFF
TRBJ1-1 TRBV7-8 few TRBD1 TGTGCCAGCAGCCCCTCCGTCCGGACAGGGGGTTCGAGGTCTGAAGCTTTCTTT CASSPSVRTGGSRSEAFF
TRBJ2-5 TRBV7-2 few . TGTGCCAGCAGCAAGCAAGAGACCCAGTACTTC CASSKQETQYF
TRBJ2-1 TRBV15 . . TGTGCCACCAGCAGACCGGGGGCGCGGTCGGACAATGAGCAGTTCTTC CATSRPGARSDNEQFF
TRBJ2-1 TRBV7-9 few . TGTGCCAGCAGCTTAGATATAGGGGGTGAGCAGTTCTTC CASSLDIGGEQFF
TRBJ2-1 TRBV19 . . TGTGCCAGTAGTATAGCACAGGGCCGAGAGCAGTTCTTC CASSIAQGREQFF